The clone carrying this TCR beta chain was picked up one time. As yet, its antigen is unknown. Losses at the gene ends were 0 bases for V and 8 bases for J; bases not matched to a gene: 13. CDR3 length: 19 residues. Germline values: CDR1 LGHDT, CDR2 YNNKEL (reference sequence). This entry is derived from a study of T cell responses to AZD1222 COVID-19 vaccine. Study summary: Samples with a second dose at about 4 or about 12 weeks were pooled together. Study-level points and caveats: Only a handful of AZD1222 recipients, six or seven in all, had baseline seropositivity. The span of vaccine-associated CD4 TCRs extended across spike, with dominance at 160-218 and 743-854.

Profiling relied on immunoSEQ multiplex PCR, and the TCRdb table lists in-frame clones only, not all of them. Altogether approximately 90,000 clones are present, about nine tenths being singletons, with the ten largest covering 7.5%. J is TRBJ1-4 and V is TRBV3-1 (or the pseudogene TRBV3-2); TRBD1 matches 12 bases. The clonotype originates from an adult in good health. Source: peripheral blood, taken on day 0 of AZD1222 vaccination. CDR3 sequence: CASSQDPSGTGGAREKLFF. CDR3 nucleotide sequence: TGTGCCAGCAGCCAAGATCCCAGCGGGACAGGGGGCGCGCGGGAAAAACTGTTTTTT.